This T cell receptor beta chain comes out of a study of shared clonotypes between healthy human individuals. Whole-study results and caveats: It was observed that about 5% of naive CD4 clonotypes were shared across a few donors.

With respect to this clone: As yet, its antigen is unknown.

Replicate PCRs from sorted subsets contained about 200 ng DNA, which is tens of thousands of T cell genomes. Profiling relied on immunoSEQ multiplex PCR, and the TCRdb table lists in-frame clones only, not all of them. The sample lists approximately 810,000 clones, approximately 92% seen once, with about 24% in the top ten. CD8 cells classed as naive were CD45RO-negative and positively selected for CCR7, excluding terminally differentiated effector memory CD45RA+ cells. Germline lookup yields CDR1 MDHEN and CDR2 SYDVKM. There are 15 residues in the CDR3. V dropped 2 bases and J dropped 5; count of bases not matched to a gene: 2.

The chain employs TRBV28 and TRBJ2-7; 14 nucleotides align to TRBD2. This TCR was recovered from a man aged 25 to 40 in good health. The sequencing sample was made of naive CD8+ T cells sorted from blood. The CDR3, as DNA: TGTGCCAGCAGTTTAACGGGACTAGCGGGAGACGAGCAGTACTTC. Amino acids: CASSLTGLAGDEQYF.